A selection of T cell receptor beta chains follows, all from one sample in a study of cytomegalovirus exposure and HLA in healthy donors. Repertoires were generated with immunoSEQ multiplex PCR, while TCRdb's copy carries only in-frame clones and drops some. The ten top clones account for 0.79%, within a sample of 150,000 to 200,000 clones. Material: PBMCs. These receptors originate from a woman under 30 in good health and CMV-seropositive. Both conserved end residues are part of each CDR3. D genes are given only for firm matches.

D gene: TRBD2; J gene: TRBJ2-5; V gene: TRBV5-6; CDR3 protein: CASSLAKSGRPVLTQYF; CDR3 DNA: TGTGCCAGCAGCTTGGCCAAGAGCGGGAGGCCAGTCCTAACCCAGTACTTC
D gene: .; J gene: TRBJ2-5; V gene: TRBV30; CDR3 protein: CAWRAGGTQYF; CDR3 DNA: TGTGCCTGGAGGGCCGGGGGGACCCAGTACTTC
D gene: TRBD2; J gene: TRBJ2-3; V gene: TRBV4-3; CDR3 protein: CASSQVAGGPTDTQYF; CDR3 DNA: TGCGCCAGCAGCCAAGTAGCGGGGGGCCCCACAGATACGCAGTATTTT
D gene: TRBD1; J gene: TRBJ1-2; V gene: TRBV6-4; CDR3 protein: CASSDSGYDGGGAGYGYTF; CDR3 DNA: TGTGCCAGCAGTGACTCAGGATACGACGGAGGGGGCGCCGGCTATGGCTACACCTTC
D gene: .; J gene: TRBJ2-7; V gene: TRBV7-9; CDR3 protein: CASSPGAGAIYEQYF; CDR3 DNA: TGTGCCAGCAGCCCCGGGGCGGGGGCTATCTACGAGCAGTACTTC
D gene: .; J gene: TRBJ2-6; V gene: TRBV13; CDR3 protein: CASSSDSDSSGANVLTF; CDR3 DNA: TGTGCCAGCAGCTCCGACTCCGATTCCTCTGGGGCCAACGTCCTGACTTTC
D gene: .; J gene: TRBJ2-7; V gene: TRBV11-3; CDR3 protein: CASSERLGSDEQYF; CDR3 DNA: TGTGCCAGCAGCGAACGACTGGGTTCGGACGAGCAGTACTTC
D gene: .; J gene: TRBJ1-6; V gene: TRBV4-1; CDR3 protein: CASSQDNRGWGSPLHF; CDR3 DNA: TGCGCCAGCAGCCAAGATAATAGGGGTTGGGGCTCACCCCTCCACTTT
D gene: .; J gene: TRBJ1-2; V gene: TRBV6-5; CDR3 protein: CASRKPTWGYTF; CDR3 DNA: TGTGCCAGCAGAAAACCTACCTGGGGCTACACCTTC
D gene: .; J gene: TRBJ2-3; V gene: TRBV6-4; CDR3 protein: CASSGGTSDTDTQYF; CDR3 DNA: TGTGCCAGCAGCGGCGGGACTTCTGACACAGATACGCAGTATTTT
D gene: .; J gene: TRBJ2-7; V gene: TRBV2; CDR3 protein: CASSRIRDTYEQYF; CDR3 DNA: TGTGCCAGCAGTCGGATCAGGGATACCTACGAGCAGTACTTC
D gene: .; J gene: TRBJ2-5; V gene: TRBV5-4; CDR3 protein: CASSRELHEETQYF; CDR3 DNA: TGTGCCAGCAGCAGGGAGCTACACGAAGAGACCCAGTACTTC
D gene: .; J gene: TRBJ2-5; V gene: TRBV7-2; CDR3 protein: CASSLDRETQYF; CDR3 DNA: TGTGCCAGCAGCTTAGACAGGGAGACCCAGTACTTC
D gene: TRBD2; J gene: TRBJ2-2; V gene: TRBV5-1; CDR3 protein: CASSLTGGVNTGELFF; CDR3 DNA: TGCGCCAGCAGCTTGACGGGGGGGGTGAACACCGGGGAGCTGTTTTTT
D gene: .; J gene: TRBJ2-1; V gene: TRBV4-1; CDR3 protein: CASSQGLELEAYNEQFF; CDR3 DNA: TGCGCCAGCAGCCAAGGTTTAGAACTAGAGGCCTACAATGAGCAGTTCTTC
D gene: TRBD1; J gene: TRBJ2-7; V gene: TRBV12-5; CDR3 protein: CASGLGGQGGYEQYF; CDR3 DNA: TGTGCTAGTGGTTTGGGTGGACAGGGCGGTTACGAGCAGTACTTC
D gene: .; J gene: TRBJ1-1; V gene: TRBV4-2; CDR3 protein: CASSQGAEGGAEAFF; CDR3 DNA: TGTGCCAGCAGCCAAGGGGCGGAGGGAGGGGCTGAAGCTTTCTTT
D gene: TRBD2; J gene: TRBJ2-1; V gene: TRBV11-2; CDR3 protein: CASSPPGLTYNEQFF; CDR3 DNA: TGTGCCAGCAGCCCCCCGGGACTAACCTACAATGAGCAGTTCTTC
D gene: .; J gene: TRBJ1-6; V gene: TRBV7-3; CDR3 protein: CASSLSGHSNSPLHF; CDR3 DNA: TGTGCCAGCAGCTTATCGGGACACTCAAATTCACCCCTCCACTTT
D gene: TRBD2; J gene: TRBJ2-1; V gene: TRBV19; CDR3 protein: CASAPQGLAGGPREQFF; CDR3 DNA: TGTGCCAGCGCGCCCCAAGGACTAGCGGGAGGGCCCCGAGAGCAGTTCTTC
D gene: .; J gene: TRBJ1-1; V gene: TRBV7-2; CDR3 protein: CASSLDRETEAFF; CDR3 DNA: TGTGCCAGCAGCCTCGACCGGGAAACTGAAGCTTTCTTT
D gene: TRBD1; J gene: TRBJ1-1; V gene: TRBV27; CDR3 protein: CASRGPGQGEGITEAFF; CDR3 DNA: TGTGCCAGCAGGGGTCCGGGACAGGGGGAAGGAATCACTGAAGCTTTCTTT
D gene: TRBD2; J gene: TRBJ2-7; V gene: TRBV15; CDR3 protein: CATSPPGLAESYEQYF; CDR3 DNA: TGTGCCACCAGCCCACCAGGACTAGCGGAATCCTACGAGCAGTACTTC
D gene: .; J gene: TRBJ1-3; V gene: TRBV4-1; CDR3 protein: CASSQRTVSGNTIYF; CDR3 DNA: TGCGCCAGCAGCCAAAGGACAGTCTCTGGAAACACCATATATTTT
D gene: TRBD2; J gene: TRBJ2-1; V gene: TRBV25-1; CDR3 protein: CASSSKLAGAHEQFF; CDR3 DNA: TGTGCCAGCAGTTCCAAGCTAGCGGGAGCCCATGAGCAGTTCTTC
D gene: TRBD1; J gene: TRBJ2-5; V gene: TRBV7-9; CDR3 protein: CASSIQGAETQYF; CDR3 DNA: TGTGCCAGCAGCATACAGGGGGCCGAGACCCAGTACTTC
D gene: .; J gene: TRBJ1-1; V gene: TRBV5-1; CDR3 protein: CASSPQGNTEAFF; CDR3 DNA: TGCGCCAGCAGCCCACAGGGAAACACTGAAGCTTTCTTT
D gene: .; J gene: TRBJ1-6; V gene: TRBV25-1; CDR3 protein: CASSPGGGNSPLHF; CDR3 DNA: TGTGCCAGCAGTCCTGGGGGGGGGAATTCACCCCTCCACTTT
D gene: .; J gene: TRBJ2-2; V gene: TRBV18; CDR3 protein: CASSRKADTGELFF; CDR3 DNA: TGTGCCAGCTCAAGGAAGGCGGACACCGGGGAGCTGTTTTTT
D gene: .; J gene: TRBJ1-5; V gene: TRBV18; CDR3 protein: CASSTSGQPQHF; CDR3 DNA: TGTGCCAGCTCAACCAGCGGTCAGCCCCAGCATTTT
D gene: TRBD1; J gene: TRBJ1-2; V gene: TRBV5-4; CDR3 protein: CASSLLQGAGYGYTF; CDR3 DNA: TGTGCCAGCAGCTTACTACAGGGGGCCGGATATGGCTACACCTTC
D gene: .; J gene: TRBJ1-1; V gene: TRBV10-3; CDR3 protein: CAIRQLNTEAFF; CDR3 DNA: TGTGCCATCAGACAGTTGAACACTGAAGCTTTCTTT
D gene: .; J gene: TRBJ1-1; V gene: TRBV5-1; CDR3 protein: CASSLYRRNTEAFF; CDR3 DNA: TGCGCCAGCAGCTTGTACAGGAGGAACACTGAAGCTTTCTTT
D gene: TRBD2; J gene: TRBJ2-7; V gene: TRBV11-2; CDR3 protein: CASSPKREVSPYEQYF; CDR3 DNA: TGTGCCAGCAGCCCCAAGCGGGAGGTATCCCCCTACGAGCAGTACTTC
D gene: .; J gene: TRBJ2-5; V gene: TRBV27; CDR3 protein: CASSHPQETQYF; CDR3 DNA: TGTGCCAGCAGTCATCCACAAGAGACCCAGTACTTC
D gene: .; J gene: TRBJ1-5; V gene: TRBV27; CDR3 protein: CASSYGAGWPQHF; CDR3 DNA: TGTGCCAGCAGTTACGGGGCGGGATGGCCCCAGCATTTT
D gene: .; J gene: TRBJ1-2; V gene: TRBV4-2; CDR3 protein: CASSQDGQPGGSLYGYTF; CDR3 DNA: TGTGCCAGCAGCCAGGATGGACAGCCGGGGGGATCCCTCTATGGCTACACCTTC
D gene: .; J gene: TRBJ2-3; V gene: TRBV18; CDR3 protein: CASSRTSTDTQYF; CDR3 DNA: TGTGCCAGCTCCCGGACTAGCACAGATACGCAGTATTTT
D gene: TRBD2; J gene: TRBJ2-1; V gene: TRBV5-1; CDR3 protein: CASSLPGAGGYGKFF; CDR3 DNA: TGCGCCAGCAGCTTGCCGGGAGCGGGGGGGTATGGAAAGTTCTTC
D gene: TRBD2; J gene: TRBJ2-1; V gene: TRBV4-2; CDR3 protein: CASSQAAGGAGNNEQFF; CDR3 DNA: TGTGCCAGCAGCCAAGCCGCCGGGGGGGCAGGTAACAATGAGCAGTTCTTC
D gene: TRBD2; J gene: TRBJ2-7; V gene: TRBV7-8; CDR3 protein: CASGLESLALAGDSYEQYF; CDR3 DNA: TGTGCCAGCGGCTTAGAATCCTTAGCCCTAGCGGGTGACTCCTACGAGCAGTACTTC
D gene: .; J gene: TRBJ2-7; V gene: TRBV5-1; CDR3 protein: CASSLEQVHEQYF; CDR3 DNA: TGCGCCAGCAGCTTAGAACAGGTACACGAGCAGTACTTC
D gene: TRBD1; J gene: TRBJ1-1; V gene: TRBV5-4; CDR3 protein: CASSLARWGTGIAEAFF; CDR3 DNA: TGTGCCAGCAGCTTGGCTAGGTGGGGGACAGGGATCGCTGAAGCTTTCTTT
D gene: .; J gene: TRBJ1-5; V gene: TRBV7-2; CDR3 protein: CASSFRSNQPQHF; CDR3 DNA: TGTGCCAGCAGTTTCAGGAGCAATCAGCCCCAGCATTTT
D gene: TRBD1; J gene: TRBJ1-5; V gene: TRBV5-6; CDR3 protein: CASSLAGGQPQHF; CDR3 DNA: TGTGCCAGCAGCTTGGCAGGGGGCCAGCCCCAGCATTTT
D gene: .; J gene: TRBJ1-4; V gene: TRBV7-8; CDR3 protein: CASSLAARGLSRTTNEKLFF; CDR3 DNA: TGTGCCAGCAGCTTAGCGGCCAGGGGTCTGTCTAGGACAACTAATGAAAAACTGTTTTTT
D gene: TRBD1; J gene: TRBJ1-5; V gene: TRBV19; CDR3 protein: CASSQGQSNQPQHF; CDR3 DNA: TGTGCCAGTAGTCAGGGACAGAGCAATCAGCCCCAGCATTTT
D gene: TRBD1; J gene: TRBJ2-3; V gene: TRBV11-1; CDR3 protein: CASSKGARGLTDTQYF; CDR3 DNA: TGTGCCAGCAGCAAAGGGGCCAGGGGGCTAACAGATACGCAGTATTTT
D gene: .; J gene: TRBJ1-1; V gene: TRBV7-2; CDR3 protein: CASSFQANTEAFF; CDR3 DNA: TGTGCCAGCAGCTTTCAGGCGAACACTGAAGCTTTCTTT
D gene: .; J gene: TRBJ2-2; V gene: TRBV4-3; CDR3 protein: CASSQEQVPNTGELFF; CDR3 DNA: TGCGCCAGCAGCCAAGAACAGGTTCCGAACACCGGGGAGCTGTTTTTT
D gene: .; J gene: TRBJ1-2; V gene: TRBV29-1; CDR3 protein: CSVVTGTNYGYTF; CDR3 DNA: TGCAGCGTTGTAACGGGGACTAACTATGGCTACACCTTC
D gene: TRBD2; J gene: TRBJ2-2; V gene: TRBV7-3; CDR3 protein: CASRGGLAVGTGELFF; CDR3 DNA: TGTGCCAGCAGGGGGGGACTAGCTGTGGGCACCGGGGAGCTGTTTTTT
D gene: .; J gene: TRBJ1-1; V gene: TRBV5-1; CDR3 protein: CASSGGTANTEAFF; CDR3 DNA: TGCGCCAGCAGCGGAGGGACTGCGAACACTGAAGCTTTCTTT
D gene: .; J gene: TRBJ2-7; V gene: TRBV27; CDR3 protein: CASKEGGRSYEQYF; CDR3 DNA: TGTGCCAGCAAGGAAGGGGGACGCTCCTACGAGCAGTACTTC
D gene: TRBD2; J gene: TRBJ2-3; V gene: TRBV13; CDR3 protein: CASSFSPISGLAPDTQYF; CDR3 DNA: TGTGCCAGCAGCTTTTCCCCTATCTCGGGACTAGCCCCAGATACGCAGTATTTT
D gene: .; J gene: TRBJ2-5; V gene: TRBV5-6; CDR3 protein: CASSRLQGGETQYF; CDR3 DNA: TGTGCCAGCAGCCGATTACAGGGAGGGGAGACCCAGTACTTC
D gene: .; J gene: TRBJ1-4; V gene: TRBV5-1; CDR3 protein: CASSLARVTNEKLFF; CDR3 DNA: TGCGCCAGCAGCTTGGCACGGGTCACTAATGAAAAACTGTTTTTT
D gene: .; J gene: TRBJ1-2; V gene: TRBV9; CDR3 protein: CASSVSQGLGGYTF; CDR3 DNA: TGTGCCAGCAGCGTCTCACAGGGTTTGGGCGGCTACACCTTC
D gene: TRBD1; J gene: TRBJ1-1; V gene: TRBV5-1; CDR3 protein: CASSWLWSGGTTEAFF; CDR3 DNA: TGCGCCAGCAGCTGGTTGTGGTCAGGGGGCACGACTGAAGCTTTCTTT
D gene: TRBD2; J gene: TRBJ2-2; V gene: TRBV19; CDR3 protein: CATSLAVEGELFF; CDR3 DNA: TGTGCCACCTCACTAGCGGTAGAGGGGGAGCTGTTTTTT